This is a list of T cell receptor beta chains from one sample in a study of blood T cell repertoires in COVID-19. Here immunoSEQ multiplex PCR was the method, and the copy in TCRdb shows in-frame clones only, minus some. The data hold 300,000 to 350,000 clones, with around 89% observed a single time. The sample was PBMCs or T cells enriched from blood (not recorded which). The source is a woman aged 18-29 years with acute COVID-19. Each CDR3 is given with its conserved first and last residue. The order of the fields is CDR3 length, D gene, V gene, J gene, clone size, CDR3 DNA, CDR3 protein. The D gene is left open where the match is weak. A row's size may be missing; if present it is once, few, many or a size class.

cdr3_length: 16; d_call: TRBD1; v_call: TRBV18; j_call: TRBJ1-5; clone_size: NA; cdr3_nt: TGTGCCAGCTCACCCACAGGGGCTACAGGCAATCAGCCCCAGCATTTT; cdr3_aa: CASSPTGATGNQPQHF
cdr3_length: 15; d_call: NA; v_call: TRBV5-8; j_call: TRBJ1-2; clone_size: NA; cdr3_nt: TGTGCCAGCAGCTTGAGGAGGAGCATCTTGCGGGGCTACACCTTC; cdr3_aa: CASSLRRSILRGYTF
cdr3_length: 14; d_call: NA; v_call: TRBV7-2; j_call: TRBJ1-1; clone_size: NA; cdr3_nt: TGTGCCAGCGCCCCGGGATGGGCGAACACTGAAGCTTTCTTT; cdr3_aa: CASAPGWANTEAFF
cdr3_length: 15; d_call: NA; v_call: TRBV7-2; j_call: TRBJ2-3; clone_size: NA; cdr3_nt: TGTGCCAGCAGCTTACAAGCGGGTGACACAGATACGCAGTATTTT; cdr3_aa: CASSLQAGDTDTQYF
cdr3_length: 15; d_call: NA; v_call: TRBV6-4; j_call: TRBJ2-3; clone_size: NA; cdr3_nt: TGTGCCAGCAGTGACTCCTCAGGGCGCAGTGATACGCAGTATTTT; cdr3_aa: CASSDSSGRSDTQYF
cdr3_length: 16; d_call: NA; v_call: TRBV7-2; j_call: TRBJ1-3; clone_size: few; cdr3_nt: TGTGCCAGCAGCGGGGGGGGGCCGAGCTCTGGAAACACCATATATTTT; cdr3_aa: CASSGGGPSSGNTIYF
cdr3_length: 15; d_call: NA; v_call: TRBV9; j_call: TRBJ2-7; clone_size: NA; cdr3_nt: TGTGCCAGCAGCGTATTGGAGGGGCCCACCTACGAGCAGTACTTC; cdr3_aa: CASSVLEGPTYEQYF
cdr3_length: 11; d_call: TRBD1; v_call: TRBV20-1; j_call: TRBJ1-2; clone_size: NA; cdr3_nt: TGCAGTGCTGCAGGGGGTTACGGCTACACCTTC; cdr3_aa: CSAAGGYGYTF
cdr3_length: 14; d_call: NA; v_call: TRBV28; j_call: TRBJ1-4; clone_size: NA; cdr3_nt: TGTGCCAGCAGTTTGCCGGGTCAAGGGGGAAAACTGTTTTTT; cdr3_aa: CASSLPGQGGKLFF
cdr3_length: 14; d_call: NA; v_call: TRBV2; j_call: TRBJ1-1; clone_size: NA; cdr3_nt: TGTGCCAGCAGTGAAGCGTCTCTAACAGGTGAAGCTTTCTTT; cdr3_aa: CASSEASLTGEAFF
cdr3_length: 13; d_call: NA; v_call: TRBV12-3/TRBV12-4; j_call: TRBJ1-1; clone_size: NA; cdr3_nt: TGTGCCAGCAGTTCGGGACCACGGAGGGCGGCTTTCTTT; cdr3_aa: CASSSGPRRAAFF
cdr3_length: 15; d_call: TRBD2; v_call: TRBV9; j_call: TRBJ2-5; clone_size: NA; cdr3_nt: TGTGCCAGCAGCCCGGGACTAGCGGGAGAGGAGACCCAGTACTTC; cdr3_aa: CASSPGLAGEETQYF
cdr3_length: 18; d_call: TRBD2; v_call: TRBV11-2; j_call: TRBJ2-2; clone_size: NA; cdr3_nt: TGTGCCAGCAGCTTACTCCCTAGCGGGAGGGCCCGCACCGGGGAGCTGTTTTTT; cdr3_aa: CASSLLPSGRARTGELFF
cdr3_length: 18; d_call: TRBD2; v_call: TRBV28; j_call: TRBJ2-7; clone_size: NA; cdr3_nt: TGTGCCAGCTCTTCGACGGGGGCTAGCGGGAGTCCGGAATACGAGCAGTACTTC; cdr3_aa: CASSSTGASGSPEYEQYF
cdr3_length: 13; d_call: NA; v_call: TRBV30; j_call: TRBJ1-6; clone_size: once; cdr3_nt: TGTGCCTGGAGTGTTTACAGGGAATCACCCCTCCACTTT; cdr3_aa: CAWSVYRESPLHF
cdr3_length: 13; d_call: NA; v_call: TRBV27; j_call: TRBJ1-2; clone_size: NA; cdr3_nt: TGTGCCAGCAGTTTTGGGGGGGGTTATGGCTACACCTTC; cdr3_aa: CASSFGGGYGYTF
cdr3_length: 12; d_call: TRBD1; v_call: TRBV5-4; j_call: TRBJ1-1; clone_size: once; cdr3_nt: TGTGCCAGCAGCCCACTTGACAGGGGAGCTTTCTTT; cdr3_aa: CASSPLDRGAFF
cdr3_length: 15; d_call: TRBD1; v_call: TRBV7-9; j_call: TRBJ1-4; clone_size: NA; cdr3_nt: TGTGCCAGCAGCCCGGACAGGGCAACTAATGAAAAACTGTTTTTT; cdr3_aa: CASSPDRATNEKLFF
cdr3_length: 11; d_call: NA; v_call: TRBV7-9; j_call: TRBJ2-1; clone_size: NA; cdr3_nt: TGTGCCAGCAGCCGAGCTGATGAGCAGTTCTTC; cdr3_aa: CASSRADEQFF
cdr3_length: 18; d_call: TRBD1; v_call: TRBV7-9; j_call: TRBJ1-5; clone_size: NA; cdr3_nt: TGTGCCAGCAGCTACACCTACGGGACAGGGTCATCTAGTCAGCCCCAGCATTTT; cdr3_aa: CASSYTYGTGSSSQPQHF
cdr3_length: 13; d_call: NA; v_call: TRBV6-6; j_call: TRBJ2-1; clone_size: NA; cdr3_nt: TGTGCCACCCGGGAGATGGACTACAATGAGCAGTTCTTC; cdr3_aa: CATREMDYNEQFF
cdr3_length: 15; d_call: TRBD2; v_call: TRBV27; j_call: TRBJ2-7; clone_size: once; cdr3_nt: TGTGCCAGCAGTTTATCGGTACTAGCGGACTACGAGCAGTACTTC; cdr3_aa: CASSLSVLADYEQYF
cdr3_length: 15; d_call: TRBD2; v_call: TRBV5-1; j_call: TRBJ2-1; clone_size: NA; cdr3_nt: TGCGCCAGCAGCTATAGCGGGACGGCAGGGGATGAGCAGTTCTTC; cdr3_aa: CASSYSGTAGDEQFF
cdr3_length: 15; d_call: NA; v_call: TRBV19; j_call: TRBJ1-1; clone_size: NA; cdr3_nt: TGTGCCAGTAGTTTAGGGTCAACAGGGTACACTGAAGCTTTCTTT; cdr3_aa: CASSLGSTGYTEAFF
cdr3_length: 15; d_call: TRBD2; v_call: TRBV7-9; j_call: TRBJ2-1; clone_size: NA; cdr3_nt: TGTGCCAGCAGGTCCCCTGGACTAGAGGCCAATGAGCAGTTCTTC; cdr3_aa: CASRSPGLEANEQFF
cdr3_length: 14; d_call: NA; v_call: TRBV28; j_call: TRBJ1-5; clone_size: NA; cdr3_nt: TGTGCCAGCAGTCTACCCCTTGAGGGCCACCCGCAGCATTTT; cdr3_aa: CASSLPLEGHPQHF
cdr3_length: 15; d_call: NA; v_call: TRBV7-2; j_call: TRBJ1-2; clone_size: few; cdr3_nt: TGTGCCAGCAGCTTAGGGGCGGCGGGGAGAGGTGGCTACACCTTC; cdr3_aa: CASSLGAAGRGGYTF
cdr3_length: 13; d_call: NA; v_call: TRBV27; j_call: TRBJ2-1; clone_size: many; cdr3_nt: TGTGCCAGCAGTTTAGTCCTCTACAATGAGCAGTTCTTC; cdr3_aa: CASSLVLYNEQFF
cdr3_length: 13; d_call: NA; v_call: TRBV5-5; j_call: TRBJ1-2; clone_size: NA; cdr3_nt: TGTGCCAGCAGCGATACCTGGACGGGAGGCTACACCTTC; cdr3_aa: CASSDTWTGGYTF
cdr3_length: 13; d_call: NA; v_call: TRBV6-5; j_call: TRBJ1-6; clone_size: NA; cdr3_nt: TGTGCCAGCAGTTACGGGGGGATCTCACCCCTCCACTTT; cdr3_aa: CASSYGGISPLHF
cdr3_length: 13; d_call: NA; v_call: TRBV7-2; j_call: TRBJ2-2; clone_size: NA; cdr3_nt: TGTGCCAGCAGCTTAATATACACCGGGGAGCTGTTTTTT; cdr3_aa: CASSLIYTGELFF
cdr3_length: 12; d_call: NA; v_call: TRBV6-5; j_call: TRBJ2-4; clone_size: NA; cdr3_nt: TGTGCCAGCCTGGGCCCAAAAAACATTCAGTACTTC; cdr3_aa: CASLGPKNIQYF
cdr3_length: 14; d_call: TRBD1; v_call: TRBV2; j_call: TRBJ1-5; clone_size: NA; cdr3_nt: TGTGCCAGCAGTTTCCAGGGGGCAGGTCAGCCCCAGCATTTT; cdr3_aa: CASSFQGAGQPQHF
cdr3_length: 15; d_call: TRBD2; v_call: TRBV10-3; j_call: TRBJ2-7; clone_size: NA; cdr3_nt: TGTGCCATCAGTGTCCTAGCGGGGAGCTCCTACGAGCAGTACTTC; cdr3_aa: CAISVLAGSSYEQYF
cdr3_length: 15; d_call: TRBD2; v_call: TRBV27; j_call: TRBJ2-1; clone_size: NA; cdr3_nt: TGTGCCAGCAGTTTAGTCGGACTAGTTTTGAATGAGCAGTTCTTC; cdr3_aa: CASSLVGLVLNEQFF
cdr3_length: 14; d_call: TRBD1; v_call: TRBV28; j_call: TRBJ1-5; clone_size: few; cdr3_nt: TGTGCCAGCAGTGTAGGGGGCGGCAATCAGCCCCAGCATTTT; cdr3_aa: CASSVGGGNQPQHF
cdr3_length: 17; d_call: TRBD2; v_call: TRBV5-1; j_call: TRBJ2-7; clone_size: NA; cdr3_nt: TGCGCCAGCAGCTTGGAGGGTCTAGCGGGACTAGTCTACGAGCAGTACTTC; cdr3_aa: CASSLEGLAGLVYEQYF
cdr3_length: 12; d_call: TRBD1; v_call: TRBV7-9; j_call: TRBJ1-2; clone_size: NA; cdr3_nt: TGTGCCAGCAGCTTGGGACAGACGGGCTACACCTTC; cdr3_aa: CASSLGQTGYTF
cdr3_length: 15; d_call: NA; v_call: TRBV15; j_call: TRBJ1-1; clone_size: NA; cdr3_nt: TGTGCCACCAGCAGAGATGGGGGGGAGGGTACTGAAGCTTTCTTT; cdr3_aa: CATSRDGGEGTEAFF
cdr3_length: 17; d_call: TRBD1; v_call: TRBV9; j_call: TRBJ1-1; clone_size: NA; cdr3_nt: TGTGCCAGCAGCGTAGACCCCGGGACAGGGGATGTCACTGAAGCTTTCTTT; cdr3_aa: CASSVDPGTGDVTEAFF
cdr3_length: 16; d_call: TRBD1; v_call: TRBV19; j_call: TRBJ2-1; clone_size: NA; cdr3_nt: TGTGCCAGTAGTATAGAGAGACAGGGTTTTTACAATGAGCAGTTCTTC; cdr3_aa: CASSIERQGFYNEQFF
cdr3_length: 13; d_call: NA; v_call: TRBV7-9; j_call: TRBJ1-1; clone_size: NA; cdr3_nt: TGTGCCAGCAGGATGAAAAGAGACACTGAAGCTTTCTTT; cdr3_aa: CASRMKRDTEAFF
cdr3_length: 11; d_call: NA; v_call: TRBV2; j_call: TRBJ1-4; clone_size: NA; cdr3_nt: TGTGCCAGCAGGGAGGAGGAGGGGATGTTTTTT; cdr3_aa: CASREEEGMFF
cdr3_length: 14; d_call: NA; v_call: TRBV27; j_call: TRBJ2-2; clone_size: NA; cdr3_nt: TGTGCCAGCAGTACCCTGCGGGGCACCGGGGAGCTGTTTTTT; cdr3_aa: CASSTLRGTGELFF
cdr3_length: 12; d_call: NA; v_call: TRBV2; j_call: TRBJ1-2; clone_size: NA; cdr3_nt: TGTGCCAGCAGTGTAGAGGGATCTGGCTACACCTTC; cdr3_aa: CASSVEGSGYTF
cdr3_length: 15; d_call: TRBD1; v_call: TRBV13; j_call: TRBJ1-1; clone_size: NA; cdr3_nt: TGTGCCAGCAGCCCCCAGGGACAGGGATACACTGAAGCTTTCTTT; cdr3_aa: CASSPQGQGYTEAFF
cdr3_length: 16; d_call: NA; v_call: TRBV6-2/TRBV6-3; j_call: TRBJ1-5; clone_size: NA; cdr3_nt: TGTGCCAGCAGCGCCGTTGGGCCTGATAGCAATCAGCCCCAGCATTTT; cdr3_aa: CASSAVGPDSNQPQHF
cdr3_length: 16; d_call: TRBD2; v_call: TRBV15; j_call: TRBJ2-4; clone_size: NA; cdr3_nt: TGTGCCACCAGCAGAGGTCTGGGGGGGTCCCAAAACATTCAGTACTTC; cdr3_aa: CATSRGLGGSQNIQYF